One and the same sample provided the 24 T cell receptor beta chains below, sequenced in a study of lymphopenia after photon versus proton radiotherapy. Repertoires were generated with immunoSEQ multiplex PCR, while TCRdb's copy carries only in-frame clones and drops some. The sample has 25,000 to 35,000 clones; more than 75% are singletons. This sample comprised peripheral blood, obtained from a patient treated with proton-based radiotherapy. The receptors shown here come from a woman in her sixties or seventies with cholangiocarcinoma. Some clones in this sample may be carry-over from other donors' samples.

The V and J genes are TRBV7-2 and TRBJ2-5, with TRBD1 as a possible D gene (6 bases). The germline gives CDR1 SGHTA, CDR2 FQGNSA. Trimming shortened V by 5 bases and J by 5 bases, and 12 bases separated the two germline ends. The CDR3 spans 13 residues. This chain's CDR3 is CASSIRTVETQYF. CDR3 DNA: TGTGCCAGCAGCATAAGGACAGTCGAGACCCAGTACTTC.

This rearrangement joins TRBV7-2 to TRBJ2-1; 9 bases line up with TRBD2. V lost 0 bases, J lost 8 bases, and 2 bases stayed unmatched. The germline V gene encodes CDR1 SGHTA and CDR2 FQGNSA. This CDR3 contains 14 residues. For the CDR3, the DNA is TGTGCCAGCAGCTTAGCTAGCGGGAGCGATGAGCAGTTCTTC. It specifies CASSLASGSDEQFF.

The CDR3 spells CASSPAGTSYEQYF. Written as DNA, the CDR3 is TGTGCCAGCAGCCCAGCGGGGACCTCCTACGAGCAGTACTTC. This chain connects TRBV11-3 to TRBJ2-7, with 7 bases aligning to TRBD2. Losses at the gene ends were 5 bases for V and 0 bases for J; bases not matched to a gene: 4. This CDR3 is built from 14 residues. Germline CDR1 reads SGHNT; CDR2 reads YENEEA.

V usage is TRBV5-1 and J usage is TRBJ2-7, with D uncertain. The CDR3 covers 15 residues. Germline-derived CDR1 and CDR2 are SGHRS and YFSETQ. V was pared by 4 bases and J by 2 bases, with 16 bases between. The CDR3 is CASSSHATEAYEQYF. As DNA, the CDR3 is TGCGCCAGCAGCAGCCATGCGACGGAAGCCTACGAGCAGTACTTC. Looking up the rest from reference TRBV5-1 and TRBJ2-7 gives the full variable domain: KAGVTQTPRYLIKTRGQQVTLSCSPISGHRSVSWYQQTPGQGLQFLFEYFSETQRNKGNFPGRFSGRQFSNSRSEMNVSTLELGDSALYLCASSSHATEAYEQYFGPGTRLTVT.

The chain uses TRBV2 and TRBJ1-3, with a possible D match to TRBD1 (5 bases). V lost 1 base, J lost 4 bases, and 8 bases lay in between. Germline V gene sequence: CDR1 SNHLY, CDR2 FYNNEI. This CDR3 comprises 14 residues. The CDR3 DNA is TGTGCCAGCAGTGAAGGGGGACGGGGAAACACCATATATTTT. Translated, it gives CASSEGGRGNTIYF.

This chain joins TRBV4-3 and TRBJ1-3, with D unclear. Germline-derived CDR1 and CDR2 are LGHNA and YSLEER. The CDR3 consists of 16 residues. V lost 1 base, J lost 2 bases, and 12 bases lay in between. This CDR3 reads CASSQVFERTGNTIYF. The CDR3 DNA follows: TGCGCCAGCAGCCAAGTATTCGAGAGAACTGGAAACACCATATATTTT.

The CDR3 DNA reads TGTGCCAGCAGGACTAGCGGGGGCCGGGCCCAAGAGACCCAGTACTTC. Encoded protein: CASRTSGGRAQETQYF. V gene TRBV7-2 combines with J gene TRBJ2-5; TRBD2 matches at 12 bases. After removal of 6 bases from V and 1 base from J, the junction contained 6 bases not matched to a gene. The CDR3 runs 16 residues. The germline V gene encodes CDR1 SGHTA and CDR2 FQGNSA.

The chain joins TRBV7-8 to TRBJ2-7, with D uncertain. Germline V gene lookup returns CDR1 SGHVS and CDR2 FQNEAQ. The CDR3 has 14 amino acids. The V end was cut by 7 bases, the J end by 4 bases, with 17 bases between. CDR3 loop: CASTRAEVGYEQYF. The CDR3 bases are TGTGCCAGCACCCGAGCAGAAGTAGGGTACGAGCAGTACTTC.

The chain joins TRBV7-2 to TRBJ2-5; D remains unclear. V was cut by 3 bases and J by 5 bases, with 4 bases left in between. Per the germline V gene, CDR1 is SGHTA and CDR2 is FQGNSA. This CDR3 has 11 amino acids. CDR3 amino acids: CASSFRETQYF. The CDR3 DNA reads TGTGCCAGCAGCTTCCGGGAGACCCAGTACTTC.

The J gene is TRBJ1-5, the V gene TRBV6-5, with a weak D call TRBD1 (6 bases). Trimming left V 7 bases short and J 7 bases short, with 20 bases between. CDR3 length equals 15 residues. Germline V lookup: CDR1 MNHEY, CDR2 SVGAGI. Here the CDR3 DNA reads TGTGCCAGCACGCTAAAACAGGGAGGGAACCAGCCCCAGCATTTT. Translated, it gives CASTLKQGGNQPQHF.

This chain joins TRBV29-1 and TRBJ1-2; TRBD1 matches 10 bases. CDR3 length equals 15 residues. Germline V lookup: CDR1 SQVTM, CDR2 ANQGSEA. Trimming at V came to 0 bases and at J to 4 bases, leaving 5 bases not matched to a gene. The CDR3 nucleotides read TGCAGCGTTGAAGACCGGGACAGGGGCTCCTATGGCTACACCTTC. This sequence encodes CSVEDRDRGSYGYTF.

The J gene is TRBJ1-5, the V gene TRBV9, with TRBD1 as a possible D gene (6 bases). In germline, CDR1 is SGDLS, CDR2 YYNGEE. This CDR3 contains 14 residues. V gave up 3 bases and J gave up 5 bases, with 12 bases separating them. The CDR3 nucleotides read TGTGCCAGCAGCGCGGGGGACACCTATCAGCCCCAGCATTTT. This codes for CASSAGDTYQPQHF.

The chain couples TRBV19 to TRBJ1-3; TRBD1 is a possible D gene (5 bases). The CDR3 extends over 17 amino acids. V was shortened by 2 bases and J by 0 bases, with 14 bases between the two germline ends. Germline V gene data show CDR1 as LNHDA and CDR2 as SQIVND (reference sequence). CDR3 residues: CASSIFARADSGNTIYF. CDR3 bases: TGTGCCAGTAGTATATTCGCCAGGGCGGACTCTGGAAACACCATATATTTT.

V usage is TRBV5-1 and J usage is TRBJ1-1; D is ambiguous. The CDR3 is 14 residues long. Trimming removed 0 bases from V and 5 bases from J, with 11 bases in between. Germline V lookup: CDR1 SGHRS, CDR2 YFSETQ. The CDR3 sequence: CASSLGSVYTEAFF. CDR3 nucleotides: TGCGCCAGCAGCTTGGGCTCGGTTTATACTGAAGCTTTCTTT.

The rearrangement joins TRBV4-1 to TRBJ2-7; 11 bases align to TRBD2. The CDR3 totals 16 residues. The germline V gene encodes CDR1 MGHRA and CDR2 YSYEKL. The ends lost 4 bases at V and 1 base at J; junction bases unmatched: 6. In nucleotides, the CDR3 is TGCGCCAGCAGCCCCACCGGGACTAGCGGATCCTACGAGCAGTACTTC. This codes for CASSPTGTSGSYEQYF.

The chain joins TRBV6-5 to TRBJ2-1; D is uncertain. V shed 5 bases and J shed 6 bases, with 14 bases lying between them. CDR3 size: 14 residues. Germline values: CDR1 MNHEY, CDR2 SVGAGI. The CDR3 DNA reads TGTGCCAGCAGTAGGCCCGACCCGGGCAATGAGCAGTTCTTC. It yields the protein CASSRPDPGNEQFF.

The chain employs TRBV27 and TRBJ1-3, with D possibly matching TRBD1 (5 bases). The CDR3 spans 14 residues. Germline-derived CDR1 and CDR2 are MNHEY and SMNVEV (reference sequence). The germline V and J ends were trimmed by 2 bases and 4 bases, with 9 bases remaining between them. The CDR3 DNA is TGTGCCAGCAGTTTACAGGGACGGGGAAACACCATATATTTT. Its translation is CASSLQGRGNTIYF.

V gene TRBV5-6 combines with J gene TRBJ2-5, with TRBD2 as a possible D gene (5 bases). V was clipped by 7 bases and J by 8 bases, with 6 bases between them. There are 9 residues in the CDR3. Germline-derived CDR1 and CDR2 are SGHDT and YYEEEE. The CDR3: CASRDTQYF. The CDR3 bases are TGTGCCAGCCGGGATACCCAGTACTTC.

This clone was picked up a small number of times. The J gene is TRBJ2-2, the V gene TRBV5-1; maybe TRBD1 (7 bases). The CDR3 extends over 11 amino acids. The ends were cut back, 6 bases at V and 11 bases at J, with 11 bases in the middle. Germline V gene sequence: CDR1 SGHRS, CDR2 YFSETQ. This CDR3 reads CASKEGAELFF. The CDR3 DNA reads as TGCGCCAGCAAGGAGGGGGCCGAGCTGTTTTTT.

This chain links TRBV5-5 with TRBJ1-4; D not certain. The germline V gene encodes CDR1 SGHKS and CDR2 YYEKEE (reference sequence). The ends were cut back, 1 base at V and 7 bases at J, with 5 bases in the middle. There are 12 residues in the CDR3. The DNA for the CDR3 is TGTGCCAGCAGCTTGACTGTTGAAAAACTGTTTTTT. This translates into CASSLTVEKLFF. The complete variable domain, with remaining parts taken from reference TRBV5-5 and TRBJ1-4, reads DAGVTQSPTHLIKTRGQQVTLRCSPISGHKSVSWYQQVLGQGPQFIFQYYEKEERGRGNFPDRFSARQFPNYSSELNVNALLLGDSALYLCASSLTVEKLFFGSGTQLSVL.

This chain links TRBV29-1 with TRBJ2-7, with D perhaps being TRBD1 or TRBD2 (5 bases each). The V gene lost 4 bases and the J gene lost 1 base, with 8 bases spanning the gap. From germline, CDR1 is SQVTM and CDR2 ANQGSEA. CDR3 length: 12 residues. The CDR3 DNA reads TGCAGCGTTGGTGGGGGATCCTACGAGCAGTACTTC. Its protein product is CSVGGGSYEQYF.

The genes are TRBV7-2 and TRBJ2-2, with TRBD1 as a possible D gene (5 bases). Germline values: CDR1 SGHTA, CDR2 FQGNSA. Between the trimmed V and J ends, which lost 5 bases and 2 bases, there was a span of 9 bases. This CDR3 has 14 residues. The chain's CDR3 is CASSHQGNTGELFF. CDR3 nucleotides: TGTGCCAGCAGCCATCAGGGAAACACCGGGGAGCTGTTTTTT.

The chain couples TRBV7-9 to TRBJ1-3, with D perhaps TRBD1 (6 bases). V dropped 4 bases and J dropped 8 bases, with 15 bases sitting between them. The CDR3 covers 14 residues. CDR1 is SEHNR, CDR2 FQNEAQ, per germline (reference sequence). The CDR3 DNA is TGTGCCAGCAGCTACCGACAGGAGTTGGACACCATATATTTT. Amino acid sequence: CASSYRQELDTIYF.

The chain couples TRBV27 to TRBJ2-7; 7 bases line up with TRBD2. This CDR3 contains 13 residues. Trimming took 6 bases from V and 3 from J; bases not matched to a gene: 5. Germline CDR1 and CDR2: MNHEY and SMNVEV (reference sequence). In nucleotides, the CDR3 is TGTGCCAGCAGCCTTCGGGGGGACTACGAGCAGTACTTC. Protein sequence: CASSLRGDYEQYF.